Shown below are 4 T cell receptor beta chains from a single sample sequenced in a study of T cell repertoires in cytomegalovirus infection (dated by TCRdb to about 2019). Reading the label with the study, this specimen's treatment or condition is: in vitro stimulation with specific CMV peptide epitopes to enrich CMV-specific T cells. Sequenced using an Illumina HiSeq 1500. Starting from the raw public reads, TCRdb applied fastp trimming at Q25, assembled clones with MiXCR and retained in-frame beta chains. Each entry is one CDR3 protein sequence, shown with its most common DNA and genes. This sample comprises more than 95,000 distinct CDR3 sequences, 32% of them detected only once. Of the sample, around 54% falls within the top ten clones. These receptors' antigens are unknown. Sample: CD8+ T cells from cultured PBMCs, taken from culture after CMV antigen stimulation. The origin of the receptors is a human donor in good health (CMV status not recorded). Some clones in this sample may be carry-over from other donors' samples.

In its sample, this clonotype was seen a few times. This chain joins TRBV6-2 or TRBV6-3 and TRBJ2-2; 12 bases align to TRBD1. J lost 3 bases, V lost 9 bases, and 2 bases had no gene match. CDR1 and CDR2 (germline): MNHEY, SVGEGT. There are 14 residues in the CDR3. The CDR3 region is CASGTGGYTGELFF. CDR3 in DNA: TGTGCCAGTGGGACAGGGGGCTACACCGGGGAGCTGTTTTTT.

Here the CDR3 DNA reads TGTGCCAGCAGCTTAAGGCCTAGCGGGGGGGATGATTTCGACAATGAGCAGTTCTTC. Translated, it gives CASSLRPSGGDDFDNEQFF. The chain combines TRBV7-6 with TRBJ2-1; 12 bases line up with TRBD2. Germline-derived CDR1 and CDR2 are SGHVS and FNYEAQ. V gave up 2 bases and J gave up 5 bases; unmatched junction bases: 13. The CDR3 loop spans 19 amino acids.

The V gene is TRBV27, the J gene TRBJ2-2, with TRBD1 matching 7 bases. Trimming took 3 bases from V and 4 from J; bases not matched to a gene: 2. This CDR3 is built from 14 residues. The germline V gene encodes CDR1 MNHEY and CDR2 SMNVEV (reference sequence). The CDR3 DNA sequence: TGTGCCAGCAGTTTGCAGGGGGTCACCGGGGAGCTGTTTTTT. This sequence encodes CASSLQGVTGELFF.

This chain links TRBV2 with TRBJ1-6; no reliable D call. V lost 2 bases and J lost 4, with 15 bases in between. CDR3 length: 17 residues. Per germline, CDR1 SNHLY and CDR2 FYNNEI. This CDR3 is CASSERRARSYNSPLHF. CDR3 nucleotides: TGTGCCAGCAGTGAAAGGCGAGCGCGTTCATATAATTCACCCCTCCACTTT.